What follows are 22 T cell receptor beta chains derived from one specimen sequenced in a study of T cell changes during pregnancy in multiple sclerosis. Assay: immunoSEQ multiplex PCR; the TCRdb copy retains only in-frame clones and omits some. The table has approximately 31,000 clones, more than 85% seen once. The material was CD4+ T cells from peripheral blood mononuclear cells, obtained in the second trimester of pregnancy. All receptors derive from a female donor with multiple sclerosis, enrolled in a pregnancy study.

This clone was observed once. The chain recombines TRBV27 with TRBJ1-4; no clear D gene. Trimming cost V 6 bases and J 3 bases, with 11 bases left between them. CDR3 size: 14 residues. Germline CDR1 reads MNHEY; CDR2 reads SMNVEV (reference sequence). As DNA, the CDR3 is TGTGCCAGCAGATTGAACGGGGCTAATGAAAAACTGTTTTTT. This codes for CASRLNGANEKLFF.

The chain recombines TRBV15 with TRBJ2-7; 11 nucleotides agree with TRBD2. J gave up 4 bases and V 3 bases, and 5 bases lay outside the gene matches. The CDR3 is 15 amino acids. Germline V gene sequence: CDR1 LNHNV, CDR2 YYDKDF (reference sequence). The CDR3 DNA sequence: TGTGCCACCAGCAGGAGTAGCGGGAGGGGATACGAGCAGTACTTC. It yields the protein CATSRSSGRGYEQYF.

The chain recombines TRBV6-4 with TRBJ2-2; D may be TRBD1 (5 bases). Between the trimmed V and J ends, which lost 5 bases and 4 bases, there was a span of 8 bases. The CDR3 loop spans 13 amino acids. Germline V lookup: CDR1 MRHNA, CDR2 SNTAGT. As DNA, the CDR3 is TGTGCCAGCAGTCAAAGGGGCACCGGGGAGCTGTTTTTT. Amino acid sequence: CASSQRGTGELFF.

The chain joins TRBV30 to TRBJ1-1, with D unresolved. Looked up from germline, CDR1 is GTSNPN and CDR2 is SVGIG (reference sequence). V was trimmed by 3 bases and J by 7 bases, leaving 12 bases between them. CDR3 length: 12 residues. The chain's CDR3 is CAWRDGPNEAFF. The CDR3 nucleotides are TGTGCCTGGAGAGATGGCCCGAATGAAGCTTTCTTT. The complete variable domain, with remaining parts taken from reference TRBV30 and TRBJ1-1, reads SQTIHQWPATLVQPVGSPLSLECTVEGTSNPNLYWYRQAAGRGLQLLFYSVGIGQISSEVPQNLSASRPQDRQFILSSKKLLLSDSGFYLCAWRDGPNEAFFGQGTRLTVV.

V gene TRBV2 combines with J gene TRBJ2-5; 7 nucleotides agree with TRBD2. Germline V gene lookup returns CDR1 SNHLY and CDR2 FYNNEI. The CDR3 covers 15 residues. The junction had 9 bases not matched to a gene; V was cut back by 7 bases and J by 1 base. In DNA form, the CDR3 reads TGTGCCAGCATCAATCGTTCGGGGGGCCAAGAGACCCAGTACTTC. Translated, it gives CASINRSGGQETQYF.

The chain couples TRBV5-1 to TRBJ1-4; TRBD1 matches at 7 bases. CDR3 length: 16 amino acids. Germline V gene data show CDR1 as SGHRS and CDR2 as YFSETQ. V was clipped by 3 bases and J by 4 bases; unmatched bases: 9. This CDR3 is CASSSAGTAFNEKLFF. CDR3 nucleotides: TGCGCCAGCAGCTCTGCTGGGACAGCTTTTAATGAAAAACTGTTTTTT.

The chain employs TRBV11-2 and TRBJ2-6; D is undetermined. The CDR3 runs 14 residues. Trimming shortened V by 3 bases and J by 3 bases, and 6 bases separated the two germline ends. In germline, CDR1 is SGHAT, CDR2 FQNNGV. CDR3 in DNA: TGTGCCAGCAGCTTTATTGTTGGGGCCAACGTCCTGACTTTC. It yields the protein CASSFIVGANVLTF.

V gene TRBV5-4 combines with J gene TRBJ1-3; D unclear. In germline, CDR1 is SGHNT, CDR2 YYREEE (reference sequence). The CDR3 consists of 17 residues. V was clipped by 0 bases and J by 0 bases, with 13 bases between them. The DNA of the CDR3 is TGTGCCAGCAGCTTGGGAGTGGGCAGGAACTCTGGAAACACCATATATTTT. This codes for CASSLGVGRNSGNTIYF.

The V and J genes are TRBV7-3 and TRBJ2-1, with 8 bases lining up with TRBD2. CDR3 size: 15 residues. J gave up 10 bases and V 3 bases, and 11 bases lay outside the gene matches. CDR1 and CDR2 (germline): SGHTA, FQGTGA. CDR3 region: CASSLGLGGGGEQFF. The CDR3 region has the DNA TGTGCCAGCAGCTTGGGACTAGGCGGGGGAGGGGAGCAGTTCTTC.

The rearrangement links TRBV2 to TRBJ2-7; 8 nucleotides agree with TRBD1. This CDR3 comprises 15 residues. The J segment lost 1 base and the V segment lost 5 bases, leaving 7 bases of the junction unmatched. CDR1 SNHLY and CDR2 FYNNEI come from the germline V gene. This CDR3 reads CASSRTGRSSYEQYF. The CDR3 nucleotides are TGTGCCAGCAGTCGGACAGGGAGGTCTTCCTACGAGCAGTACTTC.

This chain links TRBV7-9 with TRBJ2-1; 12 bases are shared with TRBD2. Trimming took 1 base from V and 6 from J; bases not matched to a gene: 7. The CDR3 contains 17 residues. Germline CDR1 reads SEHNR; CDR2 reads FQNEAQ (reference sequence). The CDR3 coding sequence is TGTGCCAGCAGCTTAGGGGGACTAGCGGGTTCCACCAATGAGCAGTTCTTC. The encoded protein is CASSLGGLAGSTNEQFF.

This sequence joins TRBV28 and TRBJ1-5, with D possibly being TRBD1 (6 bases). The V end was cut by 4 bases, the J end by 7 bases, with 17 bases between. Germline V CDR1 and CDR2: MDHEN, SYDVKM. The CDR3 is made up of 15 amino acids. CDR3 residues: CASSSRGALGQPQHF. The CDR3 bases are TGTGCCAGCAGTTCCCGGGGGGCCCTCGGCCAGCCCCAGCATTTT. Looking up the rest from reference TRBV28 and TRBJ1-5 gives the full variable domain: DVKVTQSSRYLVKRTGEKVFLECVQDMDHENMFWYRQDPGLGLRLIYFSYDVKMKEKGDIPEGYSVSREKKERFSLILESASTNQTSMYLCASSSRGALGQPQHFGDGTRLSIL.

This clone was seen once. This sequence joins TRBV11-2 and TRBJ1-5, with D perhaps matching TRBD1 (6 bases). The CDR3 has 17 amino acids. Germline CDR1 is SGHAT and CDR2 is FQNNGV. V lost 2 bases and J 8 bases, leaving 22 bases between the germline ends. In DNA, the CDR3 is TGTGCCAGCAGCTTAACAGGGTCAATGGGGGTTGGGGAGCCCCAGCATTTT. As protein: CASSLTGSMGVGEPQHF.

The chain carries TRBV5-6 and TRBJ2-1; TRBD1 is a possible D gene (5 bases). The V end was cut by 0 bases, the J end by 0 bases, with 7 bases between. This CDR3 contains 15 residues. The germline V gene encodes CDR1 SGHDT and CDR2 YYEEEE. CDR3 bases: TGTGCCAGCAGCTTGGGACAGAGCTCCTACAATGAGCAGTTCTTC. Amino acids: CASSLGQSSYNEQFF.

This clone was counted once. This rearrangement joins TRBV5-1 to TRBJ2-5, with 12 bases that match TRBD2. The junction had 17 bases not matched to a gene; V was cut back by 10 bases and J by 1 base. This CDR3 comprises 18 residues. Germline V gene sequence: CDR1 SGHRS, CDR2 YFSETQ. CDR3 protein: CADASWTSGIWVQETQYF. The CDR3 DNA reads as TGCGCCGACGCCTCCTGGACTAGCGGGATTTGGGTCCAAGAGACCCAGTACTTC.

The CDR3 sequence is CASRRTGEGYTF. In DNA form, the CDR3 reads TGTGCCAGCAGAAGGACAGGGGAAGGCTACACCTTC. The chain links TRBV6-5 to TRBJ1-2; 9 nucleotides match TRBD1. CDR3 length equals 12 residues. J was trimmed by 8 bases and V by 6 bases; bases with no gene match: 4. CDR1 is MNHEY, CDR2 SVGAGI, per germline.

This clone showed up just a few times. The genes are TRBV29-1 and TRBJ1-1, with 11 bases aligning to TRBD1. Germline trimming cut 7 bases from V and 5 bases from J; bases unmatched to any gene: 6. CDR1 and CDR2 (germline): SQVTM, ANQGSEA. The CDR3 contains 13 residues. CDR3 in DNA: TGCAGCGCGGGACAGGGGGAGGGGACTGAAGCTTTCTTT. This gives the protein CSAGQGEGTEAFF. Filled out from reference TRBV29-1 and TRBJ1-1, the complete variable domain reads SAVISQKPSRDICQRGTSLTIQCQVDSQVTMMFWYRQQPGQSLTLIATANQGSEATYESGFVIDKFPISRPNLTFSTLTVSNMSPEDSSIYLCSAGQGEGTEAFFGQGTRLTVV.

The V and J genes are TRBV4-1 and TRBJ2-1, with 11 bases identical to TRBD2. The V and J ends lost 4 bases and 4 bases, in that order; junction bases with no gene match: 6. The CDR3 loop spans 16 amino acids. CDR1 is MGHRA, CDR2 YSYEKL, per germline. In DNA form, the CDR3 reads TGCGCCAGCAGCCCCCACGGGACTAGCGGATACAATGAGCAGTTCTTC. This gives the protein CASSPHGTSGYNEQFF.

CDR3 nucleotides: TGTGCCAGCAGTCCCACCGGGACTACCTACGAGCAGTACTTC. It codes for CASSPTGTTYEQYF. The rearrangement links TRBV28 to TRBJ2-7; 7 positions agree with TRBD2. Germline V gene lookup returns CDR1 MDHEN and CDR2 SYDVKM. There are 14 residues in the CDR3. V gave up 5 bases and J gave up 2 bases; unmatched junction bases: 6.

V usage is TRBV29-1 and J usage is TRBJ2-2; 8 bases align to TRBD2. The germline CDR1 and CDR2 sequences are SQVTM and ANQGSEA. With 7 bases clipped from V and 1 base from J, the junction kept 5 bases outside the gene matches. This CDR3 has 14 amino acids. In DNA form, the CDR3 reads TGCAGCGGTACCGGGACTAGGAACACCGGGGAGCTGTTTTTT. Translating gives CSGTGTRNTGELFF.

The chain carries TRBV9 and TRBJ2-3, with 11 bases fitting TRBD2. Germline V lookup: CDR1 SGDLS, CDR2 YYNGEE. The V and J ends lost 0 bases and 3 bases, in that order; junction bases with no gene match: 3. The CDR3 is 16 residues long. CDR3 region: CASSVELAGGTDTQYF. The CDR3 DNA follows: TGTGCCAGCAGCGTAGAGCTAGCGGGAGGAACAGATACGCAGTATTTT.

This clone was seen once. V gene TRBV19 combines with J gene TRBJ2-5; 7 bases match TRBD1. The CDR3 runs 15 residues. Germline CDR1 is LNHDA and CDR2 is SQIVND (reference sequence). V trimming: 6 bases; J trimming: 3 bases; junction bases outside the gene matches: 10. Here the CDR3 DNA reads TGTGCCAGTAGGACCGGAGCCGACAGGGAAGAGACCCAGTACTTC. Translation: CASRTGADREETQYF.